A single sample gave rise to the 19 T cell receptor beta chains below, sequenced in a study of shared clonotypes between healthy human individuals (TCRdb year 2020). The library was built by means of the immunoSEQ multiplex PCR assay. In TCRdb, the immuneACCESS table is reduced to in-frame sequences with V and J assigned. These tables do not hold every clone; where another copy was compared, an unresolved V gene accounts for under half, and the others remain unexplained. Present in this sample are about 500,000 clones, 60% to 80% of which were seen just once. The ten largest clones represent 12% of the sample. Sequencing input: PBMCs. These receptors all come from a woman aged 40 to 49 in good health. Some clones in this sample may be carry-over from other donors' samples.

The gene calls are TRBV6-5 and TRBJ2-7; D is possibly TRBD1 (6 bases). The CDR3 sequence is 14 residues long. Germline V gives CDR1 MNHEY, CDR2 SVGAGI. The V gene lost 4 bases and the J gene lost 0 bases, with 10 bases spanning the gap. The CDR3 sequence is CASSSTGTSYEQYF. CDR3 coding DNA: TGTGCCAGCAGTTCTACAGGGACCTCCTACGAGCAGTACTTC.

The chain employs TRBV7-9 and TRBJ2-2, with TRBD1 matching over 9 bases. After removal of 5 bases from V and 6 bases from J, the junction contained 4 bases not matched to a gene. The CDR3 spans 14 residues. In germline, CDR1 is SEHNR, CDR2 FQNEAQ (reference sequence). DNA for the CDR3: TGTGCCAGCAGCCCACAGGGGGCGGCCGGGGAGCTGTTTTTT. Translating gives CASSPQGAAGELFF.

The chain uses TRBV15 and TRBJ1-3; D is unresolved. Trimming pared 0 bases from V and 4 bases from J, leaving 7 bases between. Per the germline V gene, CDR1 is LNHNV and CDR2 is YYDKDF (reference sequence). This CDR3 has 14 amino acids. The CDR3: CATSRDRAGNTIYF. The CDR3 DNA follows: TGTGCCACCAGCAGAGATAGGGCCGGAAACACCATATATTTT.

This clone has a single count. The J gene is TRBJ1-1, the V gene TRBV10-1; D not certain. The germline CDR1 and CDR2 sequences are WNHNN and SYGVQD (reference sequence). The CDR3 totals 15 residues. Trimming cost V 2 bases and J 7 bases, with 17 bases left between them. The CDR3 reads CASSERGAVGVEAFF. In nucleotides, the CDR3 is TGCGCCAGCAGTGAGCGAGGCGCCGTGGGAGTTGAAGCTTTCTTT.

The chain recombines TRBV15 with TRBJ2-5; D is perhaps TRBD1 (5 bases). Germline CDR1 reads LNHNV; CDR2 reads YYDKDF (reference sequence). V was cut by 4 bases and J by 3 bases, with 12 bases left in between. The CDR3 runs 14 residues. The CDR3 loop reads CATSTAGIEETQYF. CDR3 sequence (DNA): TGTGCCACCAGCACTGCAGGGATCGAAGAGACCCAGTACTTC.

The chain has TRBV5-4 and TRBJ2-1; 7 bases fit TRBD1. Germline V gene lookup returns CDR1 SGHNT and CDR2 YYREEE (reference sequence). The CDR3 is made up of 15 amino acids. J was trimmed by 3 bases and V by 4 bases; bases with no gene match: 7. For the CDR3, the DNA is TGTGCCAGCAGCGATCGGGACAGCCTCTACAATGAGCAGTTCTTC. This encodes CASSDRDSLYNEQFF.

This clone showed up many times. The rearrangement links TRBV7-6 to TRBJ2-3; D remains ambiguous. Looked up from germline, CDR1 is SGHVS and CDR2 is FNYEAQ. The germline V and J ends were trimmed by 4 bases and 4 bases, with 9 bases remaining between them. The CDR3 length is 13 residues. The DNA of the CDR3 is TGTGCCAGCAGCTATTCTGGGGCAGATACGCAGTATTTT. The encoded protein is CASSYSGADTQYF.

This clone was observed once. This chain links TRBV28 with TRBJ2-1, with D perhaps matching TRBD2 (5 bases). V was cut by 6 bases and J by 2 bases, with 11 bases left in between. The CDR3 contains 14 residues. Germline V gene data show CDR1 as MDHEN and CDR2 as SYDVKM. The chain's CDR3 is CASRPADAYNEQFF. CDR3 sequence (DNA): TGTGCCAGCAGGCCAGCGGATGCCTACAATGAGCAGTTCTTC.

This clone was counted only a few times. The genes are TRBV5-6 and TRBJ2-3; D not resolved. CDR1 and CDR2 from the germline V gene are SGHDT and YYEEEE. CDR3 length equals 11 residues. The V and J ends lost 6 bases and 4 bases respectively, with 6 bases between them. This CDR3 is CASNYADTQYF. In DNA, the CDR3 is TGTGCCAGCAATTACGCAGATACGCAGTATTTT.

This clone was recorded once. The chain has TRBV14 and TRBJ2-5, with unresolved D. The CDR3 spans 13 residues. Germline CDR1 SGHDN, CDR2 FVKESK. Trimming left V 4 bases short and J 2 bases short, with 8 bases between. CDR3 loop: CASSPRLQETQYF. The CDR3 nucleotides read TGTGCCAGCAGCCCCCGATTGCAAGAGACCCAGTACTTC.

V and J are TRBV1 and TRBJ1-5. TRBV1 is listed as a pseudogene. This CDR3 spans 16 amino acids. The CDR3 sequence: CTSSQTSRDSNQPQHF. CDR3 nucleotide sequence: TGCACCAGCAGTCAAACCTCTAGGGATAGCAATCAGCCCCAGCATTTT.

The chain uses TRBV5-1 and TRBJ2-2; 11 bases are a match to TRBD2. The CDR3 length is 16 residues. The trim removed 2 bases at V and 3 bases at J, leaving 3 bases unmatched. CDR1 and CDR2 (germline): SGHRS, YFSETQ. The CDR3 sequence is CASSLLAGGDTGELFF. The CDR3 DNA sequence: TGCGCCAGCAGCTTATTAGCGGGAGGGGACACCGGGGAGCTGTTTTTT. The entire variable domain, with the rest obtained from reference TRBV5-1 and TRBJ2-2, is as follows: KAGVTQTPRYLIKTRGQQVTLSCSPISGHRSVSWYQQTPGQGLQFLFEYFSETQRNKGNFPGRFSGRQFSNSRSEMNVSTLELGDSALYLCASSLLAGGDTGELFFGEGSRLTVL.

The chain links TRBV5-1 to TRBJ2-6, with 7 positions matching TRBD1. The CDR3 runs 16 residues. The germline gives CDR1 SGHRS, CDR2 YFSETQ. Unmatched junction bases numbered 6, after V lost 4 bases and J lost 2 bases. Here the CDR3 DNA reads TGCGCCAGCAGCATCCGACAGGGTACTGGGGCCAACGTCCTGACTTTC. Encoded protein: CASSIRQGTGANVLTF.

The chain uses TRBV5-4 and TRBJ2-3; possibly TRBD2 for D (6 bases). Germline loops: CDR1 SGHNT, CDR2 YYREEE (reference sequence). Trimming removed 3 bases at V and 5 bases at J, with 13 bases between. The CDR3 has 14 residues. CDR3 DNA sequence: TGTGCCAGCAGCTCTGGAGGGGCAGGAGATACGCAGTATTTT. This codes for CASSSGGAGDTQYF.

The table lists this clone with many counts. The chain recombines TRBV7-2 with TRBJ2-7; TRBD2 matches 8 bases. This CDR3 spans 15 amino acids. Germline V gives CDR1 SGHTA, CDR2 FQGNSA. J lost 3 bases, V lost 1 base, and 5 bases had no gene match. CDR3 DNA: TGTGCCAGCAGCTTAGTGCTAGCGGGCCACTACGAGCAGTACTTC. It translates to CASSLVLAGHYEQYF.

This clone was seen only once. A much larger clone lies one base from this, so it may be a read error. This specimen includes other DNA sequences encoding the same CDR3. The chain carries TRBV7-6 and TRBJ2-1, with 8 nucleotides matching TRBD1. The CDR3 extends over 14 amino acids. CDR1 and CDR2 from the germline V gene are SGHVS and FNYEAQ. Trimming removed 5 bases from V and 7 bases from J; junction bases left unmatched: 7. CDR3 in DNA: TGTGCCAGCAGCCTTGGACAGGGCCGAAATGAGCAGTTCTTC. It encodes CASSLGQGRNEQFF.

The chain uses TRBV7-2 and TRBJ2-7, with 9 bases lining up with TRBD1. The V and J ends lost 1 base and 2 bases, in that order; junction bases with no gene match: 3. Germline values: CDR1 SGHTA, CDR2 FQGNSA. This CDR3 region has 15 residues. The CDR3 region is CASSLVGTGTYEQYF. CDR3 sequence (DNA): TGTGCCAGCAGCTTAGTTGGGACAGGGACCTACGAGCAGTACTTC.

The V call is TRBV4-1, the J call TRBJ2-3; 11 bases match TRBD2. This CDR3 is 18 amino acids long. Per germline, CDR1 MGHRA and CDR2 YSYEKL. V lost 4 bases, J lost 4 bases, and 13 bases stayed unmatched. The CDR3 DNA sequence: TGCGCCAGCAGCCGGTCGGGACTAGCGGTACCCGGGGCAGATACGCAGTATTTT. Its translation is CASSRSGLAVPGADTQYF.

The gene calls are TRBV11-2 and TRBJ2-1, with 7 bases fitting TRBD2. V gave up 5 bases and J gave up 2 bases; unmatched junction bases: 3. The germline CDR1 and CDR2 sequences are SGHAT and FQNNGV. The CDR3 extends over 14 amino acids. The CDR3 protein is CASSLGTTYNEQFF. CDR3 in DNA: TGTGCCAGCAGCCTCGGGACTACCTACAATGAGCAGTTCTTC. Based on the CDR3 plus reference TRBV11-2 and TRBJ2-1, the full variable domain is EAGVAQSPRYKIIEKRQSVAFWCNPISGHATLYWYQQILGQGPKLLIQFQNNGVVDDSQLPKDRFSAERLKGVDSTLKIQPAKLEDSAVYLCASSLGTTYNEQFFGPGTRLTVL.